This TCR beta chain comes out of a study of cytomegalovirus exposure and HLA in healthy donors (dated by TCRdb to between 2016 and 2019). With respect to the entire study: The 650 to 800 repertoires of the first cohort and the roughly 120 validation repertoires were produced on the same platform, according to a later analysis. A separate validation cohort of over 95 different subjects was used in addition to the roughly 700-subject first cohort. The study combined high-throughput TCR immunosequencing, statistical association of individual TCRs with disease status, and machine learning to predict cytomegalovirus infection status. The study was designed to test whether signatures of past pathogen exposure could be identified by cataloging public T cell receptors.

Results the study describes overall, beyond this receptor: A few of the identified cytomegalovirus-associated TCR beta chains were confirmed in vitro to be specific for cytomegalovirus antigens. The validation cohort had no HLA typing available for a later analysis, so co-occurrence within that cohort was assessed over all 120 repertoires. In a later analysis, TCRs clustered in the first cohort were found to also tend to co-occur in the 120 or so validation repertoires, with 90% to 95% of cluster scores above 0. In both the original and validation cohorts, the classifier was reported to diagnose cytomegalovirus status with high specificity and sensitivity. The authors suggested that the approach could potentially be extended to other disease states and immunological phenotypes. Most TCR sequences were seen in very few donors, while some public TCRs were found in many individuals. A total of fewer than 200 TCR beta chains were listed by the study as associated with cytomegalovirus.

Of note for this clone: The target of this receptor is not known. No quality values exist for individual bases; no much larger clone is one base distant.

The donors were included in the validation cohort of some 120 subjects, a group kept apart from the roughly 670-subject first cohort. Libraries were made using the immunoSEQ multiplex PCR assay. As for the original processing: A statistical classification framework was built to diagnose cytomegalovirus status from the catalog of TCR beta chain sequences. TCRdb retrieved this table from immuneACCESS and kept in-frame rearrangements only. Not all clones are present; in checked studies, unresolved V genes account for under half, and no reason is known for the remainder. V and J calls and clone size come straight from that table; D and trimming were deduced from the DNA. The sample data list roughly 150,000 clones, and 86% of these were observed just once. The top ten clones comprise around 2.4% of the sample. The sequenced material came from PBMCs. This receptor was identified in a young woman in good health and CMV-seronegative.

The DNA is TGTGCCAGCAGTTACGCCTCGGGACAGCACAATGAGCAGTTCTTC. It translates to CASSYASGQHNEQFF. Recombination linked TRBV6-5 to TRBJ2-1; 7 junctional bases match TRBD1. The V end gives up 2 bases and the J end 5 bases, leaving 6 bases in the junction not matched to a gene. CDR1 and CDR2 are read off the germline V gene as MNHEY and SVGAGI. The CDR3 runs 15 amino acids, cysteine and phenylalanine included. The entry retains the CDR3 DNA only, 45 bases that are in frame from base 1.